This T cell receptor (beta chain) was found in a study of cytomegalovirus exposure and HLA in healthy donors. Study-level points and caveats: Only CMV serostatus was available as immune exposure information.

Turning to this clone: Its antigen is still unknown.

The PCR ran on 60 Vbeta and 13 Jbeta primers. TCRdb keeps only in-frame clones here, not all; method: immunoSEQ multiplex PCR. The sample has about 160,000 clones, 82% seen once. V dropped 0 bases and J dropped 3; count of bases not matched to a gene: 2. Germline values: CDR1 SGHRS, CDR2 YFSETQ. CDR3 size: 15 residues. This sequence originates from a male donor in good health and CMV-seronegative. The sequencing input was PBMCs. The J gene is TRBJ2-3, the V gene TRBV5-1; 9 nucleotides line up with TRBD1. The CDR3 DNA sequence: TGCGCCAGCAGCTTGGGGGACAGGGTTACAGATACGCAGTATTTT. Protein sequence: CASSLGDRVTDTQYF.